This T cell receptor (beta chain) was sequenced for a study of T-cell reconstitution after alpha-beta-depleted transplantation in children. Germline lookup yields CDR1 DFQATT and CDR2 SNEGSKA (reference sequence). The CDR3 has 13 residues. Trimming removed 5 bases from V and 8 bases from J, with 15 bases in between. In this sample, this clonotype turned up many times. Unique molecular identifiers were incorporated during preparation of the TCRbeta library. MiXCR was run by TCRdb on the PCR reads, yielding one entry per CDR3 protein. The repertoire holds about 92,000 distinct CDR3 sequences, with 9.5% to 15% as singletons.

This TCR came from a human donor who donated a stem cell graft to a child with inherited bone marrow failure. The V gene is TRBV20-1, the J gene TRBJ1-4; the D gene is possibly TRBD1 (5 bases). Sequencing was performed on PBMCs from the stem cell graft donor, taken from the stem cell graft. CDR3 DNA: TGCAGTGCTCAACAGGTCATGGGCGAAAAACTGTTTTTT. Its translation is CSAQQVMGEKLFF.